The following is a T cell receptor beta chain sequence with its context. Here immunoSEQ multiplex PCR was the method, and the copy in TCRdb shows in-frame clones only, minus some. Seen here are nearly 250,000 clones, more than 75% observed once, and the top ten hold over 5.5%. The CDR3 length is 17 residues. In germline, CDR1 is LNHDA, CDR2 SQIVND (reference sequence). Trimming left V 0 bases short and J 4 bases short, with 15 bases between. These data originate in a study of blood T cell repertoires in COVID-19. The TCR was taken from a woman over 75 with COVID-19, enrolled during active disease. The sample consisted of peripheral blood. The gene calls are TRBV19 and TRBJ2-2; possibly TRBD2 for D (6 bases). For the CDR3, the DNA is TGTGCCAGTAGTATAGATGGGCAGCGGGTCGTCACCGGGGAGCTGTTTTTT. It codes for CASSIDGQRVVTGELFF. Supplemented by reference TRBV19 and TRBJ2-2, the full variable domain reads DGGITQSPKYLFRKEGQNVTLSCEQNLNHDAMYWYRQDPGQGLRLIYYSQIVNDFQKGDIAEGYSVSREKKESFPLTVTSAQKNPTAFYLCASSIDGQRVVTGELFFGEGSRLTVL.